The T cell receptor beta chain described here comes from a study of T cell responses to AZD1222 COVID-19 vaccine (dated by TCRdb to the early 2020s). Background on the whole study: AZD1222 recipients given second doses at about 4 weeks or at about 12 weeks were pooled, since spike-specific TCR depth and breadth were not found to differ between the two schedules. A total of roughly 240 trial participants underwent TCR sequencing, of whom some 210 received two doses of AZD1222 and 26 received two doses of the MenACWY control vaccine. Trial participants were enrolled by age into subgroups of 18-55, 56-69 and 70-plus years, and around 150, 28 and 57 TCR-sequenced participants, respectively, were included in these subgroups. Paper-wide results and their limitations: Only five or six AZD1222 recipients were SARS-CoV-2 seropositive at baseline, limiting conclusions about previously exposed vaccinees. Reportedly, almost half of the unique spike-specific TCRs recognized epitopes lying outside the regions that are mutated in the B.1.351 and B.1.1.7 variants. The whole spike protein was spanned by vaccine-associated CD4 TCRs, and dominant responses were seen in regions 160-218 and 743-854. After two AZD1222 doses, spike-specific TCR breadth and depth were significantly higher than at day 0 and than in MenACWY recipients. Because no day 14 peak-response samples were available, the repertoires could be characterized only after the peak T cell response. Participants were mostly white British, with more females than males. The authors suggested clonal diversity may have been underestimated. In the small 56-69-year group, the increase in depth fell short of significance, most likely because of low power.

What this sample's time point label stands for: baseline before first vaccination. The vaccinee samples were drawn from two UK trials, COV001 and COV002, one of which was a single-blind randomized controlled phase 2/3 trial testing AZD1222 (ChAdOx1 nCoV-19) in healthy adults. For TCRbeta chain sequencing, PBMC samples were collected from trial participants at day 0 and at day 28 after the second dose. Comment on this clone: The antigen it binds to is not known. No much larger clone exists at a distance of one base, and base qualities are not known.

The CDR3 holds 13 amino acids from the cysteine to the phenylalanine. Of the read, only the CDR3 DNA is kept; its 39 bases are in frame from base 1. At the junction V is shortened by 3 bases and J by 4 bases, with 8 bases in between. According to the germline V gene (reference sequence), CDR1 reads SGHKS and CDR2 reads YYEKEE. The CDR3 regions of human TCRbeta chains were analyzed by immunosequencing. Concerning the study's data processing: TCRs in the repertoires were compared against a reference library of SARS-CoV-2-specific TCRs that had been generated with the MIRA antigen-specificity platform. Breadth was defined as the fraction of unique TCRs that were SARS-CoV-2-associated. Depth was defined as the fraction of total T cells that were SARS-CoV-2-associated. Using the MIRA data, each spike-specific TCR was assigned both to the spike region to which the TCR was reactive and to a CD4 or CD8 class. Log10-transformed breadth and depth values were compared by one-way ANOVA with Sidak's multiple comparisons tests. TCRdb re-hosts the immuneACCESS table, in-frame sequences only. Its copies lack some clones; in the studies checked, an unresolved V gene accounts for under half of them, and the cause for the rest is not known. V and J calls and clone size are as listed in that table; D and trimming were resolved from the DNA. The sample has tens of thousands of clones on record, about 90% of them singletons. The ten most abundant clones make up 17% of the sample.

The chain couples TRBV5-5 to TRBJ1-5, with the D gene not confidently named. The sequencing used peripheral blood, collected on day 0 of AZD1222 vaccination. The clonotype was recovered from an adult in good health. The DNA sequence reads TGTGCCAGCAGCTCCGGGGAGAATCAGCCCCAGCATTTT. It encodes CASSSGENQPQHF.